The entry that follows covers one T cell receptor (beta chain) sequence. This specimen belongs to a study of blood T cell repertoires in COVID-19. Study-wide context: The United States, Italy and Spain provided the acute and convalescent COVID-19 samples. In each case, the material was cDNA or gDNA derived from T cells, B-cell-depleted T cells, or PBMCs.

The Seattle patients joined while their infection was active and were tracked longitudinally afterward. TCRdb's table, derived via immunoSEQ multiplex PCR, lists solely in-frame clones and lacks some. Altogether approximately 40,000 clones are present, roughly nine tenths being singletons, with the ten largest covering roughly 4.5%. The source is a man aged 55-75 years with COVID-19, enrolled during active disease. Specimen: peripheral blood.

CDR3 DNA sequence: TGCGCCAGCAGCCACCTAGCGGAGCAAGGAGATACGCAGTATTTT. Residues: CASSHLAEQGDTQYF. The rearrangement uses TRBV4-3 and TRBJ2-3; 7 nucleotides align to TRBD2. The CDR3 contains 15 residues. Trimming took 3 bases from V and 5 from J; bases not matched to a gene: 8. Germline V lookup: CDR1 LGHNA, CDR2 YSLEER.